This passage covers 17 T cell receptor beta chains from one sample sequenced in a study of blood T cell repertoires in COVID-19. TCRdb's table, derived via immunoSEQ multiplex PCR, lists solely in-frame clones and lacks some. The sample includes about 220,000 clones, around 83% of them seen just once. The sequencing sample was made of PBMCs or T cells enriched from blood (not recorded which). The source of these receptors is a woman aged 40 to 50 with acute COVID-19.

The genes are TRBV7-9 and TRBJ1-2; 10 bases map to TRBD1. V trimming: 5 bases; J trimming: 2 bases; junction bases outside the gene matches: 11. The CDR3 length is 17 residues. CDR1 and CDR2 (germline): SEHNR, FQNEAQ (reference sequence). CDR3 residues: CASSALPGQGTNYGYTF. The CDR3 coding sequence is TGTGCCAGCAGCGCGCTCCCGGGACAGGGGACCAACTATGGCTACACCTTC. Full variable domain (rest looked up from reference TRBV7-9 and TRBJ1-2): DTGVSQNPRHKITKRGQNVTFRCDPISEHNRLYWYRQTLGQGPEFLTYFQNEAQLEKSRLLSDRFSAERPKGSFSTLEIQRTEQGDSAMYLCASSALPGQGTNYGYTFGSGTRLTVV.

The sample holds one count of this clone. The chain recombines TRBV28 with TRBJ1-1; TRBD1 aligns across 8 bases. Germline CDR1 is MDHEN and CDR2 is SYDVKM. The CDR3 consists of 14 residues. Losses at the gene ends were 3 bases for V and 8 bases for J; bases not matched to a gene: 8. The CDR3 DNA reads as TGTGCCAGCAGTTTTACAGGGGGTATTTCCGAAGCTTTCTTT. Its translation is CASSFTGGISEAFF. Using reference TRBV28 and TRBJ1-1 for the parts outside the CDR3, the full variable domain is DVKVTQSSRYLVKRTGEKVFLECVQDMDHENMFWYRQDPGLGLRLIYFSYDVKMKEKGDIPEGYSVSREKKERFSLILESASTNQTSMYLCASSFTGGISEAFFGQGTRLTVV.

The V call is TRBV9, the J call TRBJ1-6; no clear D. The CDR3 totals 14 residues. In germline, CDR1 is SGDLS, CDR2 YYNGEE. Trimming shortened V by 0 bases and J by 9 bases, and 10 bases separated the two germline ends. Here the CDR3 DNA reads TGTGCCAGCAGCGTAGTAGAGGGTAGTTCACCCCTCCACTTT. Translating it yields CASSVVEGSSPLHF.

The CDR3 region is CASSQGVALNTEAFF. The CDR3 DNA is TGTGCCAGCAGCCAAGGGGTGGCCTTGAACACTGAAGCTTTCTTT. The V call is TRBV28, the J call TRBJ1-1, with D perhaps matching TRBD1 (5 bases). Germline CDR1 reads MDHEN; CDR2 reads SYDVKM. With 6 bases removed from V and 0 bases from J, the gap between germline ends came to 14 bases. CDR3 length: 15 residues.

CDR3 bases: TGTGCCAGCAGCCAAGGGACTAGCGGTCCCAATGAGCAGTTCTTC. As protein: CASSQGTSGPNEQFF. The V and J genes are TRBV4-2 and TRBJ2-1, with 10 nucleotides matching TRBD2. This CDR3 is 15 amino acids long. J lost 6 bases, V lost 1 base, and 3 bases had no gene match. CDR1 and CDR2 (germline): LGHNA, YNFKEQ.

The J gene is TRBJ1-1, the V gene TRBV7-3; tentatively, D is TRBD1 (6 bases). V lost 5 bases, J lost 2 bases, and 9 bases lay in between. Per the germline V gene, CDR1 is SGHTA and CDR2 is FQGTGA. CDR3 length: 13 residues. CDR3 region: CASSGQKNTEAFF. CDR3 nucleotide sequence: TGTGCCAGCAGCGGACAGAAAAACACTGAAGCTTTCTTT.

This chain links TRBV3-1 (or the pseudogene TRBV3-2) with TRBJ2-1, with 10 nucleotides matching TRBD2. The CDR3 runs to 16 residues. The V gene's germline CDR1 is LGHDT and CDR2 YNNKEL (reference sequence). V was pared by 6 bases and J by 3 bases, with 8 bases of the junction left unmatched. CDR3 DNA sequence: TGTGCCAGCAGTCACGAGCGGGAGGGGTTCTACAATGAGCAGTTCTTC. This gives the protein CASSHEREGFYNEQFF.

V usage is TRBV3-1 (or the pseudogene TRBV3-2) and J usage is TRBJ1-3, with 8 nucleotides matching TRBD1. V trimming: 2 bases; J trimming: 4 bases; junction bases outside the gene matches: 7. Germline V lookup: CDR1 LGHDT, CDR2 YNNKEL (reference sequence). The CDR3 length is 16 residues. CDR3 protein: CASSQRRTGSGNTIYF. CDR3 bases: TGTGCCAGCAGCCAACGCAGGACAGGGTCGGGAAACACCATATATTTT.

The chain joins TRBV7-9 to TRBJ2-3; no clear D gene. The germline V gene has CDR1 SEHNR and CDR2 FQNEAQ (reference sequence). This CDR3 is built from 13 residues. The V and J ends lost 6 bases and 4 bases respectively, with 11 bases between them. The CDR3 DNA sequence: TGTGCCAGCAGTCACACCACCGCAGATACGCAGTATTTT. Translation: CASSHTTADTQYF. The full variable domain, completed using reference TRBV7-9 and TRBJ2-3, is DTGVSQNPRHKITKRGQNVTFRCDPISEHNRLYWYRQTLGQGPEFLTYFQNEAQLEKSRLLSDRFSAERPKGSFSTLEIQRTEQGDSAMYLCASSHTTADTQYFGPGTRLTVL.

J is TRBJ1-1 and V is TRBV18; the D gene is possibly TRBD1 (5 bases). The V gene lost 5 bases and the J gene lost 1 base, with 8 bases spanning the gap. The CDR3 spans 13 residues. Germline V gene sequence: CDR1 KGHSH, CDR2 LQKENI. As DNA, the CDR3 is TGTGCCAGCTCAAGACAGCCGAACACTGAAGCTTTCTTT. It yields the protein CASSRQPNTEAFF.

The chain is built from TRBV15 and TRBJ2-6; D gene ambiguous. This CDR3 is built from 15 residues. The V end was cut by 3 bases, the J end by 0 bases, with 6 bases between. Germline CDR1 reads LNHNV; CDR2 reads YYDKDF (reference sequence). The CDR3: CATSSPGSGANVLTF. Here the CDR3 DNA reads TGTGCCACCAGCAGTCCGGGCTCTGGGGCCAACGTCCTGACTTTC. Full variable domain (remainder filled in from reference TRBV15 and TRBJ2-6): DAMVIQNPRYQVTQFGKPVTLSCSQTLNHNVMYWYQQKSSQAPKLLFHYYDKDFNNEADTPDNFQSRRPNTSFCFLDIRSPGLGDTAMYLCATSSPGSGANVLTFGAGSRLTVL.

The genes are TRBV11-2 and TRBJ2-1, with 9 nucleotides matching TRBD2. The germline CDR1 and CDR2 sequences are SGHAT and FQNNGV. Losses at the gene ends were 5 bases for V and 2 bases for J; bases not matched to a gene: 10. The CDR3 loop spans 17 amino acids. CDR3 protein: CASSHRASGTTYNEQFF. The CDR3 bases are TGTGCCAGCAGCCACAGGGCTAGCGGGACCACCTACAATGAGCAGTTCTTC.

V and J are TRBV5-1 and TRBJ1-2; a possible D gene is TRBD1 (6 bases). Trimming removed 4 bases from V and 7 bases from J, with 17 bases in between. The CDR3 has 14 residues. CDR1 and CDR2 from the germline V gene are SGHRS and YFSETQ. Written as DNA, the CDR3 is TGCGCCAGCAGCCCCCCGGCTGCAGGGGTTGGCTACACCTTC. Translated: CASSPPAAGVGYTF.

The chain couples TRBV28 to TRBJ1-2; unclear D gene. This CDR3 region has 13 residues. CDR1 is MDHEN, CDR2 SYDVKM, per germline. V was pared by 4 bases and J by 1 base, with 7 bases between. This CDR3 reads CASSSGNNYGYTF. In DNA, the CDR3 is TGTGCCAGCAGTTCCGGGAATAACTATGGCTACACCTTC.

V gene TRBV5-6 combines with J gene TRBJ1-2; maybe TRBD1 (6 bases). The CDR3 is 11 residues long. With 4 bases removed from V and 8 bases from J, the gap between germline ends came to 9 bases. CDR1 SGHDT and CDR2 YYEEEE come from the germline V gene. CDR3 in amino acids: CASSQGPGYTF. CDR3 coding DNA: TGTGCCAGCAGCCAGGGGCCAGGCTACACCTTC. The full variable domain, rest sourced from reference TRBV5-6 and TRBJ1-2, is DAGVTQSPTHLIKTRGQQVTLRCSPKSGHDTVSWYQQALGQGPQFIFQYYEEEERQRGNFPDRFSGHQFPNYSSELNVNALLLGDSALYLCASSQGPGYTFGSGTRLTVV.

The chain has TRBV13 and TRBJ2-1; a weak D match, TRBD2 (6 bases). The CDR3 spans 15 residues. Germline loops: CDR1 PRHDT, CDR2 FYEKMQ (reference sequence). Deletions cut 2 bases from V and 3 bases from J, with 11 bases between. The CDR3 bases are TGTGCCAGCAGCTTATCTAGCGTGGTCTACAATGAGCAGTTCTTC. Translating gives CASSLSSVVYNEQFF. Combining the CDR3 with reference TRBV13 and TRBJ2-1 gives the whole variable domain AAGVIQSPRHLIKEKRETATLKCYPIPRHDTVYWYQQGPGQDPQFLISFYEKMQSDKGSIPDRFSAQQFSDYHSELNMSSLELGDSALYFCASSLSSVVYNEQFFGPGTRLTVL.

This chain's CDR3 is CASSPSLVRDEQYF. The CDR3 DNA sequence: TGTGCCAGCAGTCCCTCCCTAGTTCGAGACGAGCAGTACTTC. The chain joins TRBV28 to TRBJ2-7; no firm D call. Deletions cut 5 bases from V and 5 bases from J, with 16 bases between. This CDR3 comprises 14 residues. Germline V gene lookup returns CDR1 MDHEN and CDR2 SYDVKM.